The text below deals with one TCR beta chain. Clones were sequenced by immunoSEQ multiplex PCR, and TCRdb holds only the in-frame ones, with some missing. Among over 90,000 clones listed, less than 90% were seen once. The CDR3 totals 19 residues. V dropped 7 bases and J dropped 4; count of bases not matched to a gene: 18. Looked up from germline, CDR1 is MNHEY and CDR2 is SMNVEV (reference sequence). This sample stems from a study of blood T cell repertoires in COVID-19. This clonotype was sampled from a human donor in a cohort sampled during active COVID-19. Source material: peripheral blood. This chain connects TRBV27 to TRBJ2-3, with TRBD2 matching over 12 bases. The CDR3: CASTVPTSGRLGYPDTQYF. The CDR3 DNA follows: TGTGCCAGCACGGTCCCGACTAGCGGGAGACTGGGATACCCAGATACGCAGTATTTT.